A single sample is the source of the 16 T cell receptor beta chains below, sequenced in a study of control samples from healthy donors and cancer patients. Profiling relied on immunoSEQ multiplex PCR, and the TCRdb table lists in-frame clones only, not all of them. This table has around 71,000 clones, approximately 90% appearing once. Sequenced material: PBMCs. These receptors came from a woman aged 50 to 60 with colorectal cancer.

The rearrangement links TRBV14 to TRBJ2-1, with 9 nucleotides matching TRBD1. Germline values: CDR1 SGHDN, CDR2 FVKESK. Germline trimming cut 4 bases from V and 9 bases from J; bases unmatched to any gene: 16. The CDR3 is made up of 17 amino acids. CDR3 amino acids: CASSLLPPGQGKAEQFF. DNA for the CDR3: TGTGCCAGCAGCCTCCTACCACCGGGACAGGGTAAGGCTGAGCAGTTCTTC.

The DNA of the CDR3 is TGTGCCAGCAGAGGGTTTAACACTGAAGCTTTCTTT. Protein: CASRGFNTEAFF. V gene TRBV12-3 or TRBV12-4 combines with J gene TRBJ1-1, with unresolved D. Trimming removed 6 bases at V and 2 bases at J, with 7 bases between. The CDR3 totals 12 residues.

The rearrangement joins TRBV7-6 to TRBJ2-5; D might be TRBD1 (6 bases). Germline values: CDR1 SGHVS, CDR2 FNYEAQ. Trimming cost V 8 bases and J 1 base, with 17 bases left between them. The CDR3 totals 15 residues. The CDR3 coding sequence is TGTGCCAGCGGAAATACAGGGTTATTCCAAGAGACCCAGTACTTC. It encodes CASGNTGLFQETQYF.

In its sample, this clone was seen once. The CDR3 DNA is TGTGCCAGCAGTCTAAAAGGACAGGGCTATGGCTACACCTTC. Translation gives CASSLKGQGYGYTF. The rearrangement joins TRBV28 to TRBJ1-2, with TRBD1 identical over 8 bases. This CDR3 is built from 14 residues. Germline V gene data show CDR1 as MDHEN and CDR2 as SYDVKM. V lost 5 bases and J lost 4; bases outside the gene matches: 6.

V and J are TRBV27 and TRBJ1-1; the D is unclear. There are 14 residues in the CDR3. Germline CDR1 and CDR2: MNHEY and SMNVEV (reference sequence). V gave up 0 bases and J gave up 2 bases, with 7 bases separating them. CDR3 in DNA: TGTGCCAGCAGTTTATCATCGGCTAACACTGAAGCTTTCTTT. Translated: CASSLSSANTEAFF.

This rearrangement joins TRBV7-9 to TRBJ1-1, with D maybe TRBD1 (6 bases). The V and J ends lost 5 bases and 9 bases respectively, with 19 bases between them. The CDR3 extends over 14 amino acids. Germline-derived CDR1 and CDR2 are SEHNR and FQNEAQ (reference sequence). CDR3 bases: TGTGCCAGCAGCCCGGGGGCGGGGGAGGATAAAGCTTTCTTT. Protein sequence: CASSPGAGEDKAFF.

The J gene is TRBJ2-2, the V gene TRBV24-1; D remains unclear. The germline V gene has CDR1 KGHDR and CDR2 SFDVKD. The CDR3 loop spans 17 amino acids. V dropped 5 bases and J dropped 1 base, with 16 bases sitting between them. As DNA, the CDR3 is TGTGCCACCAGTGTAAAAGGAGTAACGTTGAACACCGGGGAGCTGTTTTTT. Translated: CATSVKGVTLNTGELFF.

This clone has a single count. V and J are TRBV7-8 and TRBJ1-3; D remains unclear. Germline V gives CDR1 SGHVS, CDR2 FQNEAQ. There are 16 residues in the CDR3. The V end lost 1 base, the J end lost 1 base, and 11 bases lay between the germline ends. The CDR3 DNA sequence: TGTGCCAGCAGCTTAGGTCTTGTAGCGTCTGGAAACACCATATATTTT. It translates to CASSLGLVASGNTIYF.

The chain carries TRBV2 and TRBJ2-1; D call uncertain. Trimming removed 2 bases at V and 2 bases at J, with 7 bases between. Germline CDR1 reads SNHLY; CDR2 reads FYNNEI. The CDR3 spans 14 residues. CDR3 residues: CASSETGPYNEQFF. The CDR3 bases are TGTGCCAGCAGTGAAACCGGTCCCTACAATGAGCAGTTCTTC.

The chain couples TRBV5-1 to TRBJ2-5; TRBD1 is a possible D gene (6 bases). The CDR3 sequence is 13 residues long. Trimming removed 4 bases at V and 5 bases at J, with 12 bases between. Per the germline V gene, CDR1 is SGHRS and CDR2 is YFSETQ. CDR3 region: CASSIAQGETQYF. As DNA, the CDR3 is TGCGCCAGCAGCATCGCCCAGGGGGAGACCCAGTACTTC.

The chain links TRBV28 to TRBJ1-2, with 8 positions matching TRBD1. The CDR3 covers 13 residues. With V trimmed by 8 bases and J by 3 bases, 5 bases remained unmatched. Germline CDR1 is MDHEN and CDR2 is SYDVKM. The CDR3 is CASGRGQDYGYTF. Here the CDR3 DNA reads TGTGCCAGCGGGAGGGGACAGGACTATGGCTACACCTTC.

To note about this clone: A junction end diverges from the germline sequence, so it may reflect a read error. V is TRBV7-7 and J is TRBJ2-7; 9 nucleotides align to TRBD1. Germline V gene sequence: CDR1 SSHAT, CDR2 FNYEAQ (reference sequence). The CDR3 has 14 amino acids. The CDR3 region is CASSPQGQGGEQYF. Here the CDR3 DNA reads TGTGCTAGCAGCCCACAGGGACAGGGCGGCGAGCAGTACTTC.

V and J are TRBV7-3 and TRBJ1-1; no definite D call. V was shortened by 3 bases and J by 2 bases, with 7 bases between the two germline ends. Germline V lookup: CDR1 SGHTA, CDR2 FQGTGA. The CDR3 extends over 13 amino acids. Here the CDR3 DNA reads TGTGCCAGCAGCTTCGACGGTAACACTGAAGCTTTCTTT. Translating it yields CASSFDGNTEAFF.

This clone was observed a few times. This chain joins TRBV7-9 and TRBJ1-5, with 8 positions matching TRBD1. V shed 2 bases, J shed 6 bases, and the junction held 3 bases outside the gene matches. The germline V gene encodes CDR1 SEHNR and CDR2 FQNEAQ (reference sequence). CDR3 length: 14 residues. The CDR3 region has the DNA TGTGCCAGCAGCTTACAGGGGGCAGGTCAGCCCCAGCATTTT. This translates into CASSLQGAGQPQHF.

This sequence joins TRBV7-2 and TRBJ2-7; D perhaps matches TRBD2 (5 bases). This CDR3 has 15 residues. Germline V gene sequence: CDR1 SGHTA, CDR2 FQGNSA. V was pared by 7 bases and J by 5 bases, with 21 bases between. CDR3 loop: CASTPRLILGNEQYF. In DNA form, the CDR3 reads TGTGCCAGCACCCCTCGACTGATCCTCGGGAACGAGCAGTACTTC.

The chain uses TRBV5-4 and TRBJ2-5; D unresolved. The germline V gene has CDR1 SGHNT and CDR2 YYREEE (reference sequence). V was clipped by 4 bases and J by 4 bases, with 17 bases between them. CDR3 length: 15 residues. This CDR3 is CASSPRALAAETQYF. CDR3 in DNA: TGTGCCAGCAGCCCCCGCGCGCTGGCTGCAGAGACCCAGTACTTC.